A selection of T cell receptor beta chains follows, all from one sample in a study of response to subunit inactivated influenza vaccine. One entry per CDR3 protein, called by TCRdb with MiXCR from the RT-PCR reads. The table records some 150,000 distinct CDR3 sequences, approximately 12% of them present only once. This sample was also put to use in a study of T cells expressing NK-cell markers.

The sequences come from CD8+ T cells sorted from PBMCs, collected approximately 13 days after vaccination. The source of these receptors is a man aged 50-59 years who received an inactivated influenza vaccine. CDR3s include the opening cysteine and the closing phenylalanine or tryptophan. D genes are given only for firm matches. Clone size is given for some rows only: seen once, a few or many times, or a class if the clone is expanded.

V gene: TRBV2
J gene: TRBJ2-2
D gene: NA
clone size: few
CDR3 DNA: TGTGCCAGCAGTCCGGACCCAACCCTCGGGGAGCTGTTTTTT
CDR3 protein: CASSPDPTLGELFF

V gene: TRBV20-1
J gene: TRBJ2-7
D gene: NA
clone size: few
CDR3 DNA: TGCAGTGCTAGCCAGCGGAGGTCCTACGAGCAGTACTTC
CDR3 protein: CSASQRRSYEQYF

V gene: TRBV10-2
J gene: TRBJ2-4
D gene: TRBD2
clone size: NA
CDR3 DNA: TGCGCCAGCAGTGAGTCGGGACTATACTCCACCGACATTCAGTACTTC
CDR3 protein: CASSESGLYSTDIQYF

V gene: TRBV28
J gene: TRBJ2-2
D gene: NA
clone size: many
CDR3 DNA: TGTGCCAGCACCCCGGGAGGGGAGCTGTTTTTT
CDR3 protein: CASTPGGELFF

V gene: TRBV5-1
J gene: TRBJ2-7
D gene: NA
clone size: NA
CDR3 DNA: TGCGCCAGCAGCCACCAGACAGGCTACGAGCAGTACTTC
CDR3 protein: CASSHQTGYEQYF

V gene: TRBV5-1
J gene: TRBJ2-7
D gene: TRBD1
clone size: many
CDR3 DNA: TGCGCCAGCAGCCTAACCGGGACAGGGTACTCCTACGAGCAGTACTTC
CDR3 protein: CASSLTGTGYSYEQYF

V gene: TRBV29-1
J gene: TRBJ1-2
D gene: NA
clone size: few
CDR3 DNA: TGCAGCGCCGACCGGGCCAACTATGGCTACACCTTC
CDR3 protein: CSADRANYGYTF

V gene: TRBV7-9
J gene: TRBJ2-7
D gene: TRBD1
clone size: NA
CDR3 DNA: TGTGCCAGCAATCCGGGACAGGGTAACGAGCAGTACTTC
CDR3 protein: CASNPGQGNEQYF

V gene: TRBV28
J gene: TRBJ2-1
D gene: TRBD1
clone size: NA
CDR3 DNA: TGTGCCAGCAGTTCCCGGACAGGAGCGTTCTCCTACAATGAGCAGTTCTTC
CDR3 protein: CASSSRTGAFSYNEQFF

V gene: TRBV11-2
J gene: TRBJ2-3
D gene: NA
clone size: many
CDR3 DNA: TGTGCCAGCAGCTTTATGACAGATACGCAGTATTTT
CDR3 protein: CASSFMTDTQYF

V gene: TRBV9
J gene: TRBJ2-5
D gene: TRBD1
clone size: NA
CDR3 DNA: TGTGCCAGCAGCATAGACACAGGGGGCCAAGAGACCCAGTACTTC
CDR3 protein: CASSIDTGGQETQYF

V gene: TRBV3-1
J gene: TRBJ2-7
D gene: NA
clone size: NA
CDR3 DNA: TGTGCCAGCAGCCAAGAGGAAGGGATGGACGTTTTCTACGAGCAGTACTTC
CDR3 protein: CASSQEEGMDVFYEQYF

V gene: TRBV7-9
J gene: TRBJ2-7
D gene: TRBD1
clone size: NA
CDR3 DNA: TGTGCCAGCAGCTTCGTGACAGGGGTTTCCGACGAGCAGTACTTC
CDR3 protein: CASSFVTGVSDEQYF

V gene: TRBV4-2
J gene: TRBJ2-1
D gene: NA
clone size: medium-sized
CDR3 DNA: TGTGCCAGCAGCCAGGGTCGTACTTGGGGTATTGGCAATGAGCAGTTCTTC
CDR3 protein: CASSQGRTWGIGNEQFF

V gene: TRBV6-2/TRBV6-3
J gene: TRBJ2-7
D gene: NA
clone size: few
CDR3 DNA: TGTGCCAGCAGTTACTCGGGACAACCGGTGGGGGAGCAGTACTTC
CDR3 protein: CASSYSGQPVGEQYF

V gene: TRBV27
J gene: TRBJ2-1
D gene: TRBD2
clone size: many
CDR3 DNA: TGTGCCAGCAGTTTATTGGCTAGCGGGAACCCCTACAATGAGCAGTTCTTC
CDR3 protein: CASSLLASGNPYNEQFF

V gene: TRBV20-1
J gene: TRBJ1-1
D gene: NA
clone size: few
CDR3 DNA: TGCAGTGCTAGAGTGAAGGGTTTGAACACTGAAGCTTTCTTT
CDR3 protein: CSARVKGLNTEAFF

V gene: TRBV7-9
J gene: TRBJ1-1
D gene: NA
clone size: NA
CDR3 DNA: TGTGCCAGCAGCTTATCGACAGCTATGAACACTGAAGCTTTCTTT
CDR3 protein: CASSLSTAMNTEAFF

V gene: TRBV7-2
J gene: TRBJ2-5
D gene: TRBD2
clone size: few
CDR3 DNA: TGTGCCAGCAGCTTTCTGGGTAGCGGGGTGCAAGAGACCCAGTACTTC
CDR3 protein: CASSFLGSGVQETQYF

V gene: TRBV7-2
J gene: TRBJ1-1
D gene: TRBD1
clone size: few
CDR3 DNA: TGTGCCAGAAAAAGTATTGGGGCAGGGGGCGCTTCTGAAGCTTTCTTT
CDR3 protein: CARKSIGAGGASEAFF

V gene: TRBV6-2/TRBV6-3
J gene: TRBJ2-1
D gene: NA
clone size: NA
CDR3 DNA: TGTGCCAGCAGTTCCGGGACTTTTAATGAGCAGTTCTTC
CDR3 protein: CASSSGTFNEQFF

V gene: TRBV20-1
J gene: TRBJ1-3
D gene: NA
clone size: NA
CDR3 DNA: TGCAGTGCTAGAGATATGGGTGGAAACACCATATATTTT
CDR3 protein: CSARDMGGNTIYF

V gene: TRBV11-2
J gene: TRBJ2-7
D gene: NA
clone size: few
CDR3 DNA: TGTGCCAGCAGCTCCCGGGACGTCTCCTACGAGCAGTACTTC
CDR3 protein: CASSSRDVSYEQYF

V gene: TRBV7-9
J gene: TRBJ1-1
D gene: TRBD1
clone size: NA
CDR3 DNA: TGTGCCAGCAGCTTAGCGGACAGGGGGACCACTGAAGCTTTCTTT
CDR3 protein: CASSLADRGTTEAFF

V gene: TRBV6-2/TRBV6-3
J gene: TRBJ2-1
D gene: TRBD1
clone size: NA
CDR3 DNA: TGTGCCAGCAGCAGGGACAGGGAGCCCTACAATGAGCAGTTCTTC
CDR3 protein: CASSRDREPYNEQFF

V gene: TRBV4-1
J gene: TRBJ2-1
D gene: TRBD1
clone size: once
CDR3 DNA: TGCGCCAGCAGCAACCGACAGGGGAGAAAATACAATGAGCAGTTCTTC
CDR3 protein: CASSNRQGRKYNEQFF

V gene: TRBV30
J gene: TRBJ1-1
D gene: TRBD1
clone size: few
CDR3 DNA: TGTGCCTGGAGTGAGGGGGCCGGAGCTTTCTTT
CDR3 protein: CAWSEGAGAFF

V gene: TRBV25-1
J gene: TRBJ2-1
D gene: NA
clone size: NA
CDR3 DNA: TGTGCCAGCAGTGAAGGGGCTAGTGCCTACAATGAGCAGTTCTTC
CDR3 protein: CASSEGASAYNEQFF

V gene: TRBV13
J gene: TRBJ2-1
D gene: NA
clone size: NA
CDR3 DNA: TGTGCCAGCAGCTTGGGACCCCCGGGCAATGAGCAGTTCTTC
CDR3 protein: CASSLGPPGNEQFF

V gene: TRBV12-3/TRBV12-4
J gene: TRBJ1-2
D gene: TRBD1
clone size: NA
CDR3 DNA: TGTGCCAGCAGTTCAAACAGGGGGGGGAACGGCTACACCTTC
CDR3 protein: CASSSNRGGNGYTF

V gene: TRBV4-3
J gene: TRBJ2-7
D gene: NA
clone size: few
CDR3 DNA: TGCGCCAGCAGCCACCAGGGACGGAGATCGGACGAGCAGTACTTC
CDR3 protein: CASSHQGRRSDEQYF

V gene: TRBV19
J gene: TRBJ2-7
D gene: TRBD1
clone size: once
CDR3 DNA: TGTGCCAGTAGCATGACGGGACAGCCAAACGAGCAGTACTTC
CDR3 protein: CASSMTGQPNEQYF

V gene: TRBV9
J gene: TRBJ2-2
D gene: TRBD1
clone size: NA
CDR3 DNA: TGTGCCAGCAGCGGACAGGGGGCTCGGGAGCTGTTTTTT
CDR3 protein: CASSGQGARELFF

V gene: TRBV2
J gene: TRBJ2-3
D gene: TRBD2
clone size: NA
CDR3 DNA: TGTGCCAGCAGTGAAGGATATTTTAGAGCGGGGAGCACAGATACGCAGTATTTT
CDR3 protein: CASSEGYFRAGSTDTQYF

V gene: TRBV10-3
J gene: TRBJ2-3
D gene: TRBD2
clone size: few
CDR3 DNA: TGTGCCATCAGTGATGCGGGGGGGACAGATACGCAGTATTTT
CDR3 protein: CAISDAGGTDTQYF

V gene: TRBV20-1
J gene: TRBJ2-7
D gene: TRBD1
clone size: many
CDR3 DNA: TGCAGTGCTAGAGACCGGGCCGGGACAGGGGTATACGAGCAGTACTTC
CDR3 protein: CSARDRAGTGVYEQYF

V gene: TRBV12-3/TRBV12-4
J gene: TRBJ2-1
D gene: NA
clone size: many
CDR3 DNA: TGTGCCAGCAGTCCCCCCGGACAAGCCTTCAATGAGCAGTTCTTC
CDR3 protein: CASSPPGQAFNEQFF

V gene: TRBV12-3/TRBV12-4
J gene: TRBJ2-3
D gene: NA
clone size: few
CDR3 DNA: TGTGCCAGCAGTTTTATGGGGTTAGATACGCAGTATTTT
CDR3 protein: CASSFMGLDTQYF

V gene: TRBV21-1
J gene: TRBJ1-3
D gene: NA
clone size: NA
CDR3 DNA: TGTGCCAGCAGCAAAGCGAGGGCGTCTGAATCTGGAAACACCATATATTTT
CDR3 protein: CASSKARASESGNTIYF

V gene: TRBV4-1
J gene: TRBJ2-5
D gene: NA
clone size: few
CDR3 DNA: TGCGCCAGCAGCCAAGTCCAGTTTGGCGCGGAGACCCAGTACTTC
CDR3 protein: CASSQVQFGAETQYF

V gene: TRBV7-9
J gene: TRBJ1-1
D gene: NA
clone size: few
CDR3 DNA: TGTGCCACGGTGGAGATGAACACTGAAGCTTTCTTT
CDR3 protein: CATVEMNTEAFF

V gene: TRBV7-9
J gene: TRBJ2-5
D gene: NA
clone size: NA
CDR3 DNA: TGTGCCAGCAGCTCTTGGTCGGAGACCCAGTACTTC
CDR3 protein: CASSSWSETQYF

V gene: TRBV4-1
J gene: TRBJ1-6
D gene: NA
clone size: few
CDR3 DNA: TGCGCCAGCAGCCAAGAGCTACAACCTAATAATTCACCCCTCCACTTT
CDR3 protein: CASSQELQPNNSPLHF

V gene: TRBV14
J gene: TRBJ2-3
D gene: TRBD1
clone size: NA
CDR3 DNA: TGTGCCAGCAGGCAAAGGACAGGGGGCGCAGATACGCAGTATTTT
CDR3 protein: CASRQRTGGADTQYF

V gene: TRBV20-1
J gene: TRBJ2-5
D gene: NA
clone size: NA
CDR3 DNA: TGCAGTGCTAGAGATCTTGGGGGAATGGAGACCCAGTACTTC
CDR3 protein: CSARDLGGMETQYF

V gene: TRBV7-9
J gene: TRBJ1-1
D gene: NA
clone size: many
CDR3 DNA: TGTGCCAGCAGCCCCATGGACGGGAACACTGAAGCTTTCTTT
CDR3 protein: CASSPMDGNTEAFF